These T cell receptor beta chains were read from a single sample in a study of cytomegalovirus exposure and HLA in healthy donors. Some clones are missing from TCRdb's copy, which holds only in-frame ones; the method was immunoSEQ multiplex PCR. The data contain over 95,000 clones, more than 70% of them seen just once; the ten biggest clones take up less than 10%. The sequencing input was PBMCs. The receptor source for this set is a female donor in good health and CMV-seronegative. CDR3s include the opening cysteine and the closing phenylalanine or tryptophan. D genes are given only for firm matches. Clone size, where shown, is once, few, many, or a class for clones that have expanded.

V	D	J	size	CDR3	DNA
TRBV5-6	.	TRBJ1-2	.	CASSLGAGAGYTF	TGTGCCAGCAGCCTGGGTGCTGGGGCTGGCTACACCTTC
TRBV11-3	.	TRBJ2-1	.	CASSLGGIPYNEQFF	TGTGCCAGCAGCTTAGGCGGGATACCCTACAATGAGCAGTTCTTC
TRBV7-2	.	TRBJ2-6	.	CASSRSAGANVLTF	TGTGCCAGCAGCCGTTCGGCTGGGGCCAACGTCCTGACTTTC
TRBV5-4	TRBD2	TRBJ2-1	.	CASTERGVSYNEQFF	TGTGCCAGCACCGAGCGGGGTGTTTCCTACAATGAGCAGTTCTTC
TRBV11-2	.	TRBJ1-1	.	CASSLSMGGRTEAFF	TGTGCCAGCAGCTTATCCATGGGAGGGCGCACTGAAGCTTTCTTT
TRBV29-1	TRBD1	TRBJ1-3	once	CSATGTGTIYF	TGCAGCGCGACAGGGACGGGCACCATATATTTT
TRBV18	TRBD1	TRBJ2-3	.	CASSPRAGTGSDTQYF	TGTGCCAGCTCACCTCGCGCGGGGACAGGATCAGATACGCAGTATTTT
TRBV7-9	TRBD1	TRBJ2-3	few	CASRRQGRSTDTQYF	TGTGCCAGCAGACGACAGGGCAGGAGCACAGATACGCAGTATTTT
TRBV5-1	.	TRBJ1-3	once	CASSLGESSGNTIYF	TGCGCCAGCAGCTTGGGTGAGAGCTCTGGAAACACCATATATTTT
TRBV7-2	.	TRBJ2-2	.	CASTPSRVAGELFF	TGTGCCAGCACCCCCTCCCGAGTGGCCGGGGAGCTGTTTTTT
TRBV18	.	TRBJ1-5	once	CASSPAQVSNQPQHF	TGTGCCAGCTCACCTGCGCAGGTTAGCAATCAGCCCCAGCATTTT
TRBV10-3	.	TRBJ1-1	.	CAISVGELNTEAFF	TGTGCCATCAGTGTAGGAGAGCTGAACACTGAAGCTTTCTTT
TRBV18	TRBD1	TRBJ1-5	.	CASSPQTGSGEQPQHF	TGTGCCAGCTCACCGCAGACAGGGTCGGGTGAGCAGCCCCAGCATTTT
TRBV19	.	TRBJ1-1	.	CASSISGGWNTEAFF	TGTGCCAGTAGTATATCCGGAGGCTGGAACACTGAAGCTTTCTTT
TRBV7-2	TRBD1	TRBJ1-2	.	CASSLDRNRGAYGYTF	TGTGCCAGCAGCTTAGATCGTAACAGGGGGGCCTATGGCTACACCTTC
TRBV19	.	TRBJ2-7	.	CASSYRYEQYF	TGTGCCAGCTCCTACCGTTACGAGCAGTACTTC
TRBV7-9	TRBD2	TRBJ2-5	.	CASSAPGGLWETQYF	TGTGCCAGCAGCGCTCCGGGGGGGCTCTGGGAGACCCAGTACTTC
TRBV4-2	.	TRBJ1-4	many	CASSQDVRESEKLFF	TGTGCCAGCAGCCAAGATGTCCGGGAGAGCGAAAAACTGTTTTTT
TRBV9	TRBD2	TRBJ2-3	.	CASSVETGGTQYF	TGTGCCAGCAGCGTGGAGACGGGAGGTACGCAGTATTTT
TRBV2	.	TRBJ2-7	once	CATKRRSSYEQYF	TGTGCCACCAAGCGGAGGAGCTCCTACGAGCAGTACTTC
TRBV2	.	TRBJ2-2	.	CASSELRGTGELFF	TGTGCCAGCAGTGAACTCCGGGGCACCGGGGAGCTGTTTTTT
TRBV4-1	TRBD1	TRBJ2-3	.	CASSHGTGGFTDTQYF	TGCGCCAGCAGCCACGGGACAGGGGGGTTCACAGATACGCAGTATTTT
TRBV7-9	.	TRBJ2-7	.	CASSPLADRSYEQYF	TGTGCCAGCAGCCCCTTGGCGGATAGGTCCTACGAGCAGTACTTC
TRBV9	.	TRBJ2-3	.	CASSVAPGNGDTQYF	TGTGCCAGCAGCGTAGCTCCAGGGAACGGGGATACGCAGTATTTT
TRBV5-8	TRBD1	TRBJ1-2	.	CASSRTGDRGYTF	TGTGCCAGCAGCCGAACAGGGGACCGGGGCTACACCTTC
TRBV6-5	.	TRBJ1-2	.	CASSSARAAYGYTF	TGTGCCAGCAGTTCGGCCAGGGCAGCCTATGGCTACACCTTC
TRBV29-1	.	TRBJ2-7	.	CSVSVPSVSYEQYF	TGCAGCGTTTCCGTCCCCAGCGTATCCTACGAGCAGTACTTC
TRBV18	TRBD1	TRBJ1-1	few	CASAGQSNTEAFF	TGTGCCAGTGCGGGACAGTCGAACACTGAAGCTTTCTTT
TRBV6-4	TRBD2	TRBJ2-3	.	CASSAGVGSGATDTQYF	TGTGCCAGCAGTGCCGGGGTGGGTAGCGGGGCCACAGATACGCAGTATTTT
TRBV5-1	TRBD2	TRBJ2-3	.	CASSFNPSGSGRSTDTQYF	TGCGCCAGCAGCTTTAATCCTAGCGGGAGTGGAAGGAGCACAGATACGCAGTATTTT
TRBV5-1	TRBD1	TRBJ1-1	.	CASSLEATGGWGTEAFF	TGCGCCAGCAGCTTGGAAGCGACAGGGGGCTGGGGCACTGAAGCTTTCTTT
TRBV19	.	TRBJ1-4	.	CASSHRRIGEKLFF	TGTGCCAGTAGTCATAGGCGCATCGGGGAAAAACTGTTTTTT
TRBV5-5	.	TRBJ1-5	.	CASSFGRGGNQPQHF	TGTGCCAGCAGCTTTGGTAGAGGGGGAAATCAGCCCCAGCATTTT
TRBV10-1	.	TRBJ1-5	.	CASPWEGGNQPQHF	TGCGCCAGCCCGTGGGAAGGGGGCAATCAGCCCCAGCATTTT
TRBV6-5	.	TRBJ1-1	.	CASRGPGGTEAFF	TGTGCCAGCCGGGGCCCGGGGGGGACTGAAGCTTTCTTT
TRBV30	.	TRBJ2-7	.	CAWSAPLRSSYEQYF	TGTGCCTGGAGTGCCCCTCTGAGGAGCTCCTACGAGCAGTACTTC
TRBV4-3	.	TRBJ2-5	.	CASSQVSTGLRQETQYF	TGCGCCAGCAGCCAAGTTTCCACAGGATTAAGGCAAGAGACCCAGTACTTC
TRBV18	.	TRBJ2-5	.	CASSQKRASAETQYF	TGTGCCAGCTCACAAAAGAGGGCTAGCGCAGAGACCCAGTACTTC
TRBV5-1	TRBD2	TRBJ2-3	.	CASSFESSGGADTQYF	TGCGCCAGCAGCTTCGAGAGCAGCGGGGGAGCAGATACGCAGTATTTT
TRBV7-9	.	TRBJ1-2	few	CASSIDNNYGYTF	TGTGCCAGCAGCATAGACAATAACTATGGCTACACCTTC
TRBV28	TRBD2	TRBJ2-2	.	CASTIAGTNTGELFF	TGTGCCAGCACCATAGCGGGAACAAACACCGGGGAGCTGTTTTTT
TRBV7-3	TRBD1	TRBJ2-2	.	CASSLGGVSRTGLTGELFF	TGTGCCAGCAGCTTAGGTGGTGTATCTAGGACAGGTCTGACCGGGGAGCTGTTTTTT
TRBV4-2	TRBD2	TRBJ2-1	few	CASSQEWREGVEQFF	TGTGCCAGCAGCCAAGAGTGGCGGGAGGGGGTTGAGCAGTTCTTC
TRBV6-1	TRBD1	TRBJ2-7	.	CASRGYRDSFYEQYF	TGTGCCAGCAGAGGGTACCGGGACAGCTTCTACGAGCAGTACTTC
TRBV6-7	.	TRBJ2-7	.	CASSYSKKTLPGLEREQYF	TGTGCCAGCAGTTACTCGAAAAAAACGCTACCCGGGTTGGAGCGCGAGCAGTACTTC
TRBV7-9	TRBD1	TRBJ2-7	few	CASSLGKGAKQYF	TGTGCCAGCAGTTTAGGGAAGGGGGCGAAGCAGTACTTC
TRBV14	.	TRBJ2-2	.	CASSQEQAGELFF	TGTGCCAGCAGCCAAGAACAGGCCGGGGAGCTGTTTTTT
TRBV5-6	TRBD2	TRBJ2-1	.	CASTTPPGGRGRNEQFF	TGTGCCAGCACCACACCCCCTGGCGGGAGGGGAAGGAATGAGCAGTTCTTC